A selection of T cell receptor beta chains follows, all from one sample in a study of T cell changes during pregnancy in multiple sclerosis. Profiling relied on immunoSEQ multiplex PCR, and the TCRdb table lists in-frame clones only, not all of them. In the table there are some 38,000 clones, around 93% of which are singletons. Sequenced material: CD4+ T cells from peripheral blood mononuclear cells, taken in the second trimester of pregnancy. The receptor source for this set is a female donor with multiple sclerosis, enrolled in a pregnancy study. The CDR3 runs from the conserved cysteine through the conserved F or W. The D gene is left open where the match is weak. Only part of the rows carry a size: once, few, many, or a class if the clone is expanded.

- TRBD2 15 TRBJ2-7 TRBV27 TGTGCCAGCAGTTTTTATCTAGCGGGAGTGTACGAGCAGTACTTC CASSFYLAGVYEQYF
- TRBD2 15 TRBJ2-3 TRBV5-1 TGCGCCAGCAGCCCGTCTAGCGGCCCGCAAGATACGCAGTATTTT CASSPSSGPQDTQYF
- - 16 TRBJ1-1 TRBV30 TGTGCCTGGAGTGACACGGGTTCCTCCATGAACACTGAAGCTTTCTTT CAWSDTGSSMNTEAFF
- TRBD1 13 TRBJ1-1 TRBV18 TGTGCCAGCTCACCTCGACAGGGTCCCGAAGCTTTCTTT CASSPRQGPEAFF
- - 15 TRBJ1-5 TRBV18 TGTGCCAGCTCACCCCCGGGGGGTAGCAATCAGCCCCAGCATTTT CASSPPGGSNQPQHF
- TRBD1 13 TRBJ2-7 TRBV9 TGTGCCAGCAGCGTAGACAGGGGGTACGAGCAGTACTTC CASSVDRGYEQYF
- TRBD1 16 TRBJ2-1 TRBV4-2 TGTGCCAGCAGCCTTCAGGGGCGACAGGGGTACAATGAGCAGTTCTTC CASSLQGRQGYNEQFF
once TRBD1 15 TRBJ2-7 TRBV5-4 TGTGCCAGCAGCCGCCCGGGACAGGGGACAGGGGAGCAGTACTTC CASSRPGQGTGEQYF
- - 14 TRBJ2-7 TRBV7-2 TGTGCCAGCAGCTTAGGGGCAGGCCTCTACGAGCAGTACTTC CASSLGAGLYEQYF
- TRBD1 14 TRBJ1-4 TRBV19 TGTGCCAGTAGTAACGGACAGGTCATGGAAAAACTGTTTTTT CASSNGQVMEKLFF
- TRBD2 13 TRBJ2-3 TRBV15 TGTGCCTACGCGGGGGGGCCTTTAGATACGCAGTATTTT CAYAGGPLDTQYF
- TRBD2 17 TRBJ2-7 TRBV5-4 TGTGCCAGCAGCATAAGTTCTAGCGGGAGGGGATCCTACGAGCAGTACTTC CASSISSSGRGSYEQYF
- - 15 TRBJ1-1 TRBV5-1 TGCGCCAGCAGCTTGTCAGGGGCATCGAACACTGAAGCTTTCTTT CASSLSGASNTEAFF
- - 12 TRBJ2-5 TRBV5-1 TGCGCCAGCAAGCGGCCCCAAGAGACCCAGTACTTC CASKRPQETQYF
- TRBD1 13 TRBJ2-3 TRBV7-9 TGTGCCACTTCCGGACAGGGTGAGGAGACGCAGTATTTT CATSGQGEETQYF
- TRBD2 14 TRBJ2-5 TRBV2 TGTGCCAGCAGAGGGGGACTAGCTTCAGAGACCCAGTACTTC CASRGGLASETQYF
- TRBD1 13 TRBJ1-1 TRBV29-1 TGCAGCGTTAAGGACAGGCGGAACACTGAAGCTTTCTTT CSVKDRRNTEAFF
- - 17 TRBJ1-1 TRBV4-1 TGCGCCAGCAGCCAAGAAGGTAGTAGTAGGAGGAACACTGAAGCTTTCTTT CASSQEGSSRRNTEAFF
- TRBD2 16 TRBJ2-1 TRBV18 TGTGCCAGCTCACCAAGTACTAGCGGGGTAGGGAATGAGCAGTTCTTC CASSPSTSGVGNEQFF
- - 13 TRBJ1-1 TRBV30 TGTGCCTGGATCCCAGAAATGAACACTGAAGCTTTCTTT CAWIPEMNTEAFF
- - 14 TRBJ2-1 TRBV19 TGTGCCAGTAAGGCGGCGGGACTGACCAATGAGCAGTTCTTC CASKAAGLTNEQFF
- - 15 TRBJ2-4 TRBV2 TGTGCCAGCAGTGACTGGGCAGGGTTGAAAAACATTCAGTACTTC CASSDWAGLKNIQYF
- - 15 TRBJ2-7 TRBV6-1 TGTGCCAGCCACCCCGGGGGGCAGCGCACCTACGAGCAGTACTTC CASHPGGQRTYEQYF
- TRBD1 14 TRBJ2-7 TRBV7-2 TGTGCCAGCAGCTCCCGGGACAGGGGGAGCGAGCAGTACTTC CASSSRDRGSEQYF
- - 11 TRBJ1-5 TRBV27 TGTGCCAGTGGGCTTGGACAGCCCCAGCATTTT CASGLGQPQHF
- - 15 TRBJ2-7 TRBV5-1 TGCGCCAGCAGCTCAGGGGGGACATCAGTCTACGAGCAGTACTTC CASSSGGTSVYEQYF
- - 15 TRBJ2-7 TRBV4-1 TGCGCCAGCAGCCCTCCTGGAGGCTCGATCTACGAGCAGTACTTC CASSPPGGSIYEQYF
few TRBD2 15 TRBJ2-2 TRBV19 TGTGCCAGTAGTATACTAGCGGGAGCTGGCGGGGAGCTGTTTTTT CASSILAGAGGELFF
- - 15 TRBJ1-2 TRBV7-9 TGTGCCAGCAGCTTATCGAGGGAAGTGGGCTATGGCTACACCTTC CASSLSREVGYGYTF
once TRBD2 16 TRBJ2-3 TRBV5-8 TGTGCCAGCAGCTTAGCTAGCGGGAGTGGTGCAGATACGCAGTATTTT CASSLASGSGADTQYF
- - 15 TRBJ1-4 TRBV2 TGTGCCAGCAGTACGGGGTCTGCAACTAATGAAAAACTGTTTTTT CASSTGSATNEKLFF
once TRBD1 16 TRBJ2-2 TRBV15 TGTGCCACCAGCAGCGGACAGGGGGCCTCAACCGGGGAGCTGTTTTTT CATSSGQGASTGELFF
- TRBD1 14 TRBJ1-4 TRBV29-1 TGCAGCGTCCAGCCAGGGACAGTGGGAGAAAAACTGTTTTTT CSVQPGTVGEKLFF
- TRBD2 16 TRBJ2-3 TRBV7-2 TGTGCCAGCAGCTTACGGAGCGGGGGGGGCCCAGATACGCAGTATTTT CASSLRSGGGPDTQYF
- - 14 TRBJ2-7 TRBV6-1 TGTGCCAGCAGGGTAGGGGGGGCCAACTACGAGCAGTACTTC CASRVGGANYEQYF
- - 13 TRBJ1-1 TRBV18 TGTGCCAGCTCACAGGGAGGGAAGACTGAAGCTTTCTTT CASSQGGKTEAFF
- TRBD1 16 TRBJ1-5 TRBV2 TGTGCCAGCGAGGGTGGGACAGGGGGAAGGGGTCAGCCCCAGCATTTT CASEGGTGGRGQPQHF
- - 13 TRBJ1-5 TRBV11-2 TGTGCCAGCAGCTTAGTGGGCGACCAGCCCCAGCATTTT CASSLVGDQPQHF
- TRBD2 16 TRBJ2-7 TRBV15 TGTGCCACCAGCCCGCGCCGGGAGAGGCGGGGGGTCGAGCAGTACTTC CATSPRRERRGVEQYF
- TRBD1 16 TRBJ2-1 TRBV27 TGTGCCAGCAGTTTAGCCCGGCCAGGGGGCCTGTTTGAGCAGTTCTTC CASSLARPGGLFEQFF
- TRBD1 14 TRBJ1-2 TRBV7-2 TGTGCCAGCAGCTTGGCTCAGGGGGCGGGTGGCTACACCTTC CASSLAQGAGGYTF
- TRBD2 17 TRBJ2-2 TRBV4-3 TGCGCCAGCAGCCAACTGACTAGCGGGATGAACACCGGGGAGCTGTTTTTT CASSQLTSGMNTGELFF
- TRBD1 14 TRBJ1-1 TRBV27 TGTGCCAGCAGTAGGACAGGGGTAAACACTGAAGCTTTCTTT CASSRTGVNTEAFF
- - 16 TRBJ2-7 TRBV7-8 TGTGCCAGCAGCCGAGATGGGCCAAACAGGGCCCACGAGCAGTACTTC CASSRDGPNRAHEQYF
- - 14 TRBJ2-7 TRBV28 TGTGCCAGCAGTTTCACAGGGGAGGAGAACGAGCAGTACTTC CASSFTGEENEQYF
few TRBD1 16 TRBJ2-3 TRBV2 TGTGCCAGCAGTAGGGGAACAGGGGGCAGGTCAGATACGCAGTATTTT CASSRGTGGRSDTQYF